Listed below are T cell receptor beta chains from one sample, sequenced in a study of CD8+CD57+ T cells in acquired aplastic anemia. TCRdb re-derived calls from the reads in MiXCR, one entry per CDR3 protein. The sample yields hundreds of thousands of distinct CDR3 sequences, 65% to 75% seen once. The sequencing input was sorted CD4+, CD8+, or CD8+CD57+ T cells (not recorded which) from PBMCs. These TCRs come from a human donor in good health, serving as a control. Each CDR3 is given with its conserved first and last residue. D genes are given only for firm matches. Clone size appears in some rows only: once, few, many, or a class for an expanded clone.

d_call,j_call,clone_size,v_call,cdr3_aa,cdr3_nt
TRBD1,TRBJ2-3,NA,TRBV7-7,CASSSDRNTEAFFYF,TGTGCCAGCAGCTCGGACAGGAACACTGAAGCTTTCTTTTATTTT
NA,TRBJ1-1,many,TRBV6-5,CASIPTGVNTEAFF,TGTGCCAGCATCCCGACAGGAGTGAACACTGAAGCTTTCTTT
NA,TRBJ1-2,many,TRBV6-5,CASSYRTAGYGYTF,TGTGCCAGCAGTTATCGGACAGCAGGTTATGGCTACACCTTC
NA,TRBJ2-1,NA,TRBV11-2,CASSLDGGGVIYEQFF,TGTGCCAGCAGCCTAGATGGGGGCGGGGTTATCTATGAGCAGTTCTTC
NA,TRBJ1-6,NA,TRBV4-1,CASSATMGSPLRF,TGCGCCAGCAGCGCCACAATGGGATCACCCCTCCGCTTT
TRBD1,TRBJ1-2,NA,TRBV7-2,CAISVTGGNYGYTF,TGTGCCATCAGCGTGACAGGGGGGAACTATGGCTACACCTTC
TRBD2,TRBJ2-2,many,TRBV6-5,CASSRGLAGGSTGELFF,TGTGCCAGCAGTAGGGGGCTAGCGGGGGGGTCGACCGGGGAGCTGTTTTTT
NA,TRBJ2-3,NA,TRBV9,CASSAGQMNTKAYF,TGTGCCAGCAGCGCAGGACAGATGAACACTAAAGCTTATTTT
TRBD2,TRBJ2-7,many,TRBV12-3/TRBV12-4,CASSRGLAGGPEQYF,TGTGCCAGCAGCCGGGGACTAGCGGGGGGGCCTGAGCAGTACTTC
NA,TRBJ1-2,NA,TRBV20-1,CSAQGDNYGYTF,TGCAGTGCTCAGGGAGACAACTATGGCTACACCTTC
NA,TRBJ2-3,many,TRBV3-1,CASSLQKPDTQYF,TGTGCCAGCAGCCTCCAGAAGCCAGATACGCAGTATTTT
NA,TRBJ1-1,NA,TRBV20-1,CSATGTGGAAFF,TGCAGTGCTACGGGAACTGGCGGTGCTGCTTTCTTT
TRBD1,TRBJ1-1,many,TRBV7-2,CASSLDGTAREAFF,TGTGCCAGCAGCTTAGACGGGACAGCTAGGGAAGCTTTCTTT
NA,TRBJ1-6,NA,TRBV7-3,CASSVYPYGWALHF,TGTGCCAGCAGCGTATACCCGTACGGGTGGGCCCTACACTTT
NA,TRBJ2-5,few,TRBV29-1,CSVVGAQETQYF,TGCAGCGTTGTAGGGGCCCAAGAGACCCAGTACTTC
NA,TRBJ1-1,NA,TRBV9,CASSVRGTASKAEAFF,TGTGCCAGCAGCGTAAGAGGTACGGCGTCTAAAGCTGAAGCTTTCTTT
TRBD1,TRBJ2-7,NA,TRBV7-2,CASSCDRGRGEQYF,TGTGCCAGCAGCTGTGACAGGGGCAGGGGCGAGCAGTACTTC
NA,TRBJ1-2,NA,TRBV20-1,CSARDTGTRRDGYTF,TGCAGTGCTAGAGATACCGGGACTCGGAGGGATGGCTACACCTTC
NA,TRBJ2-5,many,TRBV4-1,CASSMWEGETQYF,TGCGCCAGCAGTATGTGGGAAGGCGAGACCCAGTACTTC
NA,TRBJ1-1,NA,TRBV20-1,CSASTGNNQRITEAFF,TGCAGTGCTAGCACAGGGAACAATCAGCGAATCACTGAAGCTTTCTTT
NA,TRBJ2-3,many,TRBV19,CASSIAPRTDTQYF,TGTGCCAGTAGTATTGCCCCCCGCACAGATACGCAGTATTTT
NA,TRBJ1-2,NA,TRBV19,CASSIGNEGRYFGPGF,TGTGCCAGTAGTATAGGGAACGAGGGCCGGTACTTTGGGCCAGGCTTC
NA,TRBJ2-7,NA,TRBV20-1,CSVTAVAEKYF,TGCAGCGTCACTGCAGTAGCCGAGAAGTACTTC
TRBD2,TRBJ2-1,NA,TRBV7-9,CASSLGTIGGENEQFF,TGTGCCAGCAGCTTAGGGACTATCGGGGGGGAGAACGAGCAGTTCTTC
TRBD1,TRBJ1-5,many,TRBV6-1,CASSESPGGNQPQHF,TGTGCCAGCAGTGAATCTCCAGGGGGGAATCAGCCCCAGCATTTT
NA,TRBJ1-3,many,TRBV5-5,CASSLARSGNTIYF,TGTGCCAGCAGCTTGGCCCGCTCTGGAAACACCATATATTTT
TRBD2,TRBJ2-1,NA,TRBV7-6,CASSQLAGGLTSNEQFF,TGTGCTAGCAGCCAATTAGCGGGGGGGCTTACTTCGAATGAGCAGTTCTTC
NA,TRBJ2-7,NA,TRBV5-5,CASTDLPGDEQYF,TGTGCCAGCACCGACCTACCGGGAGACGAGCAGTACTTC
NA,TRBJ2-7,NA,TRBV6-1,CASARRGYEQYF,TGTGCCAGCGCTCGGCGGGGCTACGAGCAGTACTTC
NA,TRBJ2-3,NA,TRBV24-1,CATSDTPACATDTQYF,TGCGCCACCAGTGACACCCCTGCGTGCGCCACAGATACGCAGTATTTT
NA,TRBJ1-5,many,TRBV20-1,CSARDTGGGNQPQHF,TGCAGTGCTAGAGACACCGGGGGGGGGAATCAGCCCCAGCATTTT
TRBD1,TRBJ2-1,NA,TRBV13,CASSGIGQGGHEQFF,TGTGCCAGCAGCGGAATAGGACAGGGAGGTCATGAGCAGTTCTTC
TRBD1,TRBJ2-2,NA,TRBV2,CASSEETRGGNGELFF,TGTGCCAGCAGTGAAGAAACCCGAGGGGGCAACGGGGAGCTGTTTTTT
NA,TRBJ1-1,NA,TRBV9,CASRKRGKPEDFF,TGTGCCAGCAGGAAACGGGGCAAGCCTGAAGATTTCTTT
NA,TRBJ1-4,NA,TRBV7-9,CASSLVQVATNEKLFF,TGTGCCAGCAGCTTGGTGCAGGTGGCAACTAATGAAAAACTGTTTTTT
NA,TRBJ2-3,NA,TRBV7-8,CASSTQGINTQYF,TGTGCCAGCAGTACACAGGGTATTAATACGCAGTATTTT
NA,TRBJ1-2,many,TRBV11-2,CASSLTRGGYGYTF,TGTGCCAGCAGCCTAACAAGGGGCGGTTATGGCTACACCTTC
NA,TRBJ1-6,few,TRBV5-6,CASSLAGSGSPLHF,TGTGCCAGCAGCTTGGCAGGTAGTGGTTCACCCCTCCACTTT
NA,TRBJ2-1,NA,TRBV12-3/TRBV12-4,CASSPRRTATYNEQFF,TGTGCTAGTAGTCCCCGCCGGACAGCGACCTACAATGAGCAGTTCTTC
TRBD1,TRBJ2-5,many,TRBV10-3,CAIRGQQEAQYF,TGTGCCATCAGGGGACAGCAAGAGGCCCAGTACTTC
TRBD1,TRBJ2-7,NA,TRBV7-2,CASRHGTEQYEQYF,TGTGCCAGCAGACACGGGACAGAGCAATACGAGCAGTACTTC
NA,TRBJ1-6,NA,TRBV7-9,CASSSQTGSPLHF,TGTGCCAGCAGCTCCCAAACGGGTTCACCCCTCCACTTT
NA,TRBJ2-7,many,TRBV4-2,CASSQGQELPYEQYF,TGTGCCAGCAGCCAAGGACAGGAATTACCCTACGAGCAGTACTTC
NA,TRBJ2-2,few,TRBV7-2,CASIGTAGTGELFF,TGTGCCAGCATTGGGACTGCTGGTACCGGGGAGCTGTTTTTT
NA,TRBJ2-7,NA,TRBV5-4,CASSLQDGYEQYF,TGTGCCAGCAGCTTGCAGGACGGCTACGAGCAGTACTTC
NA,TRBJ1-2,NA,TRBV10-3,CAISESRVDGYTF,TGTGCCATCAGTGAGTCGAGGGTAGATGGCTACACCTTC
TRBD1,TRBJ2-7,NA,TRBV12-5,CASGFRDRVPYEQYF,TGTGCTAGTGGTTTCCGGGACAGGGTACCCTACGAGCAGTACTTC
TRBD1,TRBJ2-1,NA,TRBV19,CASTGTGGIDEQFF,TGTGCCAGCACCGGGACAGGGGGTATCGATGAGCAGTTCTTC
NA,TRBJ1-1,many,TRBV6-6,CASSYQRWAFF,TGTGCCAGCAGTTACCAGAGATGGGCTTTCTTT
NA,TRBJ1-2,NA,TRBV25-1,CASSGDYGYTF,TGTGCCAGCAGTGGGGACTATGGCTACACCTTC
NA,TRBJ2-5,once,TRBV7-9,CASSLGRGWTQETQYF,TGTGCCAGCAGCTTAGGGAGGGGGTGGACCCAAGAGACCCAGTACTTC
TRBD1,TRBJ1-3,NA,TRBV5-5,CASSNGQGRTETTIYF,TGTGCCAGCAGCAATGGACAGGGGCGGACAGAAACCACCATATATTTT
NA,TRBJ1-2,NA,TRBV15,CATRGPVYGYTF,TGTGCCACCCGTGGCCCTGTCTATGGCTACACCTTC
TRBD1,TRBJ1-1,many,TRBV12-3/TRBV12-4,CASSFGRGHTEAFF,TGTGCCAGCAGTTTTGGCAGGGGGCACACTGAAGCTTTCTTT
NA,TRBJ1-5,NA,TRBV20-1,CSARDSNSNQPQHF,TGCAGTGCTAGAGATTCTAATAGCAATCAGCCCCAGCATTTT